These T cell receptor beta chains were read from a single sample in a study of T cells in Graves' hyperthyroidism and ophthalmopathy. TCRdb called the multiplex PCR reads again in MiXCR, with one record for every CDR3 protein. Here the sample spans 540,000 or so distinct CDR3 sequences, under 60% being singletons. Sequences were obtained from peripheral blood or thyroid tissue (not recorded which). Every receptor here comes from an adult woman with Graves' disease, either hyperthyroidism or ophthalmopathy (not recorded which). CDR3s leave out the opening cysteine and the closing phenylalanine or tryptophan. A D gene is named only where the DNA matches it firmly.

V gene,CDR3 length,J gene,D gene,CDR3 protein
TRBV6-5,13,TRBJ2-5,TRBD2,ASSRAGAHTETQY
TRBV25-1,15,TRBJ1-5,.,ACSATRQVGSNQPQH
TRBV15,11,TRBJ1-1,.,ATSRATNTEAF
TRBV7-9,12,TRBJ1-1,TRBD1,ASSFGTEGPGAF
TRBV5-1,14,TRBJ2-2,TRBD2,ASSLAPAGMTGELF
TRBV20-1,8,TRBJ2-7,.,SAWDQMQY
TRBV7-2,16,TRBJ2-7,.,ASSPDGTDNIGRGEQY
TRBV5-1,14,TRBJ2-2,.,ASSLVGGVNTGELF
TRBV9,11,TRBJ2-1,.,ASSVGSYNEQF
TRBV19,11,TRBJ1-4,.,ASTPRGAEKLF
TRBV6-6,11,TRBJ1-4,.,ASRYDTLIELF
TRBV2,12,TRBJ2-1,.,ASSLRQIDNEQF
TRBV7-3,12,TRBJ2-1,TRBD2,ASSHGTSSNEQF
TRBV3-1,16,TRBJ2-7,.,ASSQDPMGQVARYEQY
TRBV29-1,12,TRBJ2-7,.,SVEDTGSSYEQY
TRBV6-1,12,TRBJ1-4,.,ASSANRVGEKLF
TRBV27,9,TRBJ1-5,.,ASSLRDIQH
TRBV7-3,15,TRBJ2-6,TRBD1,ASSPTGGHSGANVLT
TRBV29-1,10,TRBJ1-2,TRBD1,SVDRGDYGYT
TRBV12-3/TRBV12-4,12,TRBJ2-5,TRBD1,ASSSGQATETQY
TRBV19,10,TRBJ2-7,.,ATRGPVDEQY
TRBV29-1,13,TRBJ1-1,.,SLSSGLGAGTEAF
TRBV20-1,15,TRBJ1-4,.,SAIKWGAPGTNEKLF
TRBV20-1,15,TRBJ2-5,.,SATRDSRDLRQETQY
TRBV19,12,TRBJ1-5,.,ASSILGSNQPQH
TRBV7-9,12,TRBJ2-7,TRBD2,ASSTLLAAYEQY
TRBV12-3/TRBV12-4,12,TRBJ1-6,TRBD1,ASSYRGGNSPLH
TRBV7-9,16,TRBJ2-6,TRBD2,ASSLEVGRAAGANVLT
TRBV7-9,13,TRBJ1-3,.,ASSLASGFGNTIY
TRBV25-1,11,TRBJ2-7,TRBD1,ASSTGGSNEQY
TRBV7-2,13,TRBJ2-2,.,ASSAGNANTGELF
TRBV28,13,TRBJ1-3,.,ASSLVESSGNTIY
TRBV12-3/TRBV12-4,11,TRBJ1-1,.,ASSYEVNPEAF
TRBV4-2,13,TRBJ1-1,.,ASSRDSLGNTEAF
TRBV7-9,15,TRBJ1-6,.,ASSPDSRSYDNSPLH
TRBV10-3,13,TRBJ2-2,.,ATQDISDYTGELF
TRBV29-1,11,TRBJ2-3,TRBD2,SVCLAGTDTQY
TRBV6-6,12,TRBJ2-5,.,ASTLPGSQETQY
TRBV15,13,TRBJ1-2,TRBD1,ATSPDRVPNYGYT
TRBV29-1,11,TRBJ1-6,TRBD1,SAKQGAGSPLH
TRBV29-1,10,TRBJ2-5,.,SVREYQETQY
TRBV20-1,15,TRBJ1-1,.,SASDGVQPVRVTEAF
TRBV14,11,TRBJ1-6,.,ASSQEFNSPLH
TRBV9,13,TRBJ2-5,.,ASSSRTAVQETQY
TRBV9,13,TRBJ2-7,.,ASSHDYTGAYEQY
TRBV10-3,11,TRBJ1-2,.,AIGEGGDYGYT
TRBV9,12,TRBJ2-5,.,ASSVGGLGETQY
TRBV11-3,17,TRBJ1-1,.,ASSFYICSAGQGNTEAF
TRBV2,12,TRBJ1-5,.,ASTGTDINQPQH
TRBV20-1,11,TRBJ1-1,.,SAPVQVNTEAF
TRBV29-1,10,TRBJ1-2,TRBD1,SGETGGSGYT
TRBV27,15,TRBJ1-2,TRBD1,ASSLTLKQGTIYGYT
TRBV2,14,TRBJ2-5,TRBD1,ASTQMETGSGQTQY
TRBV14,12,TRBJ2-7,.,ASSQGQAFYEQY
TRBV5-1,11,TRBJ1-2,.,ASSLENRAGYT
TRBV7-7,11,TRBJ2-2,.,ASSPMWAGELF
TRBV7-9,11,TRBJ2-2,.,ASSAGNTGELF
TRBV7-3,13,TRBJ2-3,TRBD1,ASSLGTGSTDTQY
TRBV19,14,TRBJ1-2,.,ASSARGDNSFYGYT
TRBV7-3,12,TRBJ1-4,.,ASSLIGGTEKLF